These T cell receptor beta chains were read from a single sample in a study of cytomegalovirus exposure and HLA in healthy donors. The data were produced by immunoSEQ multiplex PCR, yet TCRdb's version contains in-frame clones alone and is incomplete. In all, the sample yields over 100,000 clones. The sequenced sample was PBMCs. The receptors shown here come from a middle-aged woman in good health and CMV-seropositive. CDR3s include the opening cysteine and the closing phenylalanine or tryptophan. D genes are given only for firm matches.

D | J | V | CDR3 | DNA
. | TRBJ1-5 | TRBV30 | CAWTGGGNQPQHF | TGTGCCTGGACCGGAGGGGGCAATCAGCCCCAGCATTTT
. | TRBJ1-3 | TRBV7-6 | CASSPGSGNTIYF | TGTGCCAGCAGCCCAGGGTCAGGAAACACCATATATTTT
. | TRBJ2-3 | TRBV27 | CASSLIGSREDTQYF | TGTGCCAGCAGTTTAATTGGCAGTCGGGAGGATACGCAGTATTTT
TRBD1 | TRBJ1-5 | TRBV2 | CASSQTGELQPQHF | TGTGCCAGCAGTCAGACAGGGGAACTTCAGCCCCAGCATTTT
TRBD1 | TRBJ2-1 | TRBV27 | CASIPDRGTYNEQFF | TGTGCCAGCATTCCTGACAGGGGAACCTACAATGAGCAGTTCTTC
TRBD1 | TRBJ1-1 | TRBV28 | CASSPGQGITEAFF | TGTGCCAGCAGCCCGGGACAGGGGATCACTGAAGCTTTCTTT
. | TRBJ2-3 | TRBV7-3 | CASSVSGSDTQYF | TGTGCCAGCAGCGTTAGCGGCTCGGATACGCAGTATTTT
. | TRBJ2-7 | TRBV21-1 | CASSKEGDSTTYEQYF | TGTGCCAGCAGCAAAGAAGGGGACTCAACCACCTACGAGCAGTACTTC
. | TRBJ1-2 | TRBV1 | CTSSQESVDNRGHGYTF | TGCACCAGCAGCCAAGAGTCCGTTGATAACAGGGGGCATGGCTACACCTTC
TRBD2 | TRBJ2-7 | TRBV28 | CASSSPSREGHYEQYF | TGTGCCAGCAGTTCCCCCTCGCGGGAGGGCCACTACGAGCAGTACTTC
TRBD2 | TRBJ2-7 | TRBV13 | CASSLSGEGWGGYEQYF | TGTGCCAGCAGCTTATCTGGGGAGGGATGGGGGGGCTACGAGCAGTACTTC
. | TRBJ2-2 | TRBV2 | CASSKRVQAQLFF | TGTGCCAGCAGTAAACGAGTCCAAGCGCAGCTGTTTTTT
. | TRBJ1-5 | TRBV6-1 | CASSEGGRVPNQPQHF | TGTGCCAGCAGTGAAGGAGGCAGGGTCCCCAATCAGCCCCAGCATTTT
TRBD1 | TRBJ2-7 | TRBV19 | CASSTWDREGYEQYF | TGTGCCAGTAGTACCTGGGACAGGGAAGGCTACGAGCAGTACTTC
TRBD2 | TRBJ2-7 | TRBV4-2 | CASSQEPGTSGAYEQYF | TGTGCCAGCAGCCAAGAGCCCGGGACTAGCGGAGCCTACGAGCAGTACTTC
TRBD1 | TRBJ2-2 | TRBV29-1 | CSVEDRDTGELFF | TGCAGCGTTGAGGACAGGGATACCGGGGAGCTGTTTTTT
TRBD1 | TRBJ1-4 | TRBV15 | CATSSGDRGLEKLFF | TGTGCCACCAGCTCGGGGGACAGGGGGCTTGAAAAACTGTTTTTT
. | TRBJ2-1 | TRBV7-3 | CASSLSRLNNEQFF | TGTGCCAGCAGCTTAAGCAGACTAAACAATGAGCAGTTCTTC
TRBD1 | TRBJ2-3 | TRBV27 | CASSPRDRETNTAQYF | TGTGCCAGCAGTCCCCGGGACAGGGAGACCAATACGGCGCAGTATTTT
TRBD1 | TRBJ2-5 | TRBV6-6 | CASSRGHQETQYF | TGTGCCAGCAGCAGGGGGCACCAAGAGACCCAGTACTTC
. | TRBJ2-3 | TRBV5-1 | CASSLLAPRDGDTQYF | TGCGCCAGCAGCTTGCTAGCGCCAAGAGATGGAGATACGCAGTATTTT
. | TRBJ2-2 | TRBV7-9 | CASSEEWTGELFF | TGTGCCAGCAGCGAGGAGTGGACCGGGGAGCTGTTTTTT
. | TRBJ1-2 | TRBV27 | CASSFAALGSHGYTF | TGTGCCAGCAGTTTTGCGGCCCTCGGGTCCCATGGCTACACCTTC
TRBD2 | TRBJ2-3 | TRBV6-4 | CASSDVAGGGTDTQYF | TGTGCCAGCAGTGACGTAGCGGGAGGGGGCACAGATACGCAGTATTTT
. | TRBJ2-2 | TRBV28 | CAGKTGSMTGELFF | TGTGCCGGAAAGACAGGCTCTATGACCGGGGAGCTGTTTTTT
. | TRBJ2-7 | TRBV6-5 | CASSYSGGGEQYF | TGTGCCAGCAGTTACTCGGGGGGAGGCGAGCAGTACTTC
. | TRBJ2-7 | TRBV21-1 | CASTPRGNREYYEQYF | TGTGCCAGCACCCCTAGAGGGAACAGGGAGTACTACGAGCAGTACTTC